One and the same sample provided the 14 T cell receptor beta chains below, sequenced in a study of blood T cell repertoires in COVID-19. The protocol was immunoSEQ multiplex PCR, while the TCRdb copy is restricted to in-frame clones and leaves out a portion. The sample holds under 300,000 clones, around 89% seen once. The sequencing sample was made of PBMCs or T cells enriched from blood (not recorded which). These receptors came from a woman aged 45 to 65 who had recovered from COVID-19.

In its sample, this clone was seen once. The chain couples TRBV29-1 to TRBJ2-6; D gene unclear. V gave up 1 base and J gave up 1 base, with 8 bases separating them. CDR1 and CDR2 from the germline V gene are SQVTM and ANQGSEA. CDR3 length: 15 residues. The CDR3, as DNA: TGCAGCGTTGAAGTTCGGTTATCTGGGGCCAACGTCCTGACTTTC. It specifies CSVEVRLSGANVLTF.

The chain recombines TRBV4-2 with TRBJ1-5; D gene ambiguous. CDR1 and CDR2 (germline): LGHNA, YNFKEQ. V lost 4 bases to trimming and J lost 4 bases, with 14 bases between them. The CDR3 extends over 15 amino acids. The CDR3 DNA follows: TGTGCCAGCAGCCGGACGAGGGAATTTAATCAGCCCCAGCATTTT. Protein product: CASSRTREFNQPQHF.

CDR3 nucleotide sequence: TGTGCCAGCAGCCCTTTCTCCGGGAACACTGAAGCTTTCTTT. The encoded protein is CASSPFSGNTEAFF. The V gene is TRBV7-2, the J gene TRBJ1-1; unclear D gene. Germline CDR1 reads SGHTA; CDR2 reads FQGNSA. CDR3 length: 14 residues. Deletions cut 5 bases from V and 1 base from J, with 11 bases between.

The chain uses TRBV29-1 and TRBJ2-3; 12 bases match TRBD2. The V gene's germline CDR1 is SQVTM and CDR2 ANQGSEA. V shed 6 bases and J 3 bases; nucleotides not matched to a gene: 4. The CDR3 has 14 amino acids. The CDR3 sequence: CSVRLAGVTDTQYF. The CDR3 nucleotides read TGCAGCGTCCGACTAGCGGGAGTGACAGATACGCAGTATTTT.

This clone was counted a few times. CDR3 sequence reads: CASSPPFRAGTDTQYF. The CDR3 nucleotides read TGTGCCAGCAGCCCACCGTTCAGGGCAGGCACAGATACGCAGTATTTT. This chain joins TRBV7-9 and TRBJ2-3; D perhaps matches TRBD1 (5 bases). The V gene lost 5 bases and the J gene lost 1 base, with 16 bases spanning the gap. Germline assignment: CDR1 SEHNR and CDR2 FQNEAQ (reference sequence). This CDR3 has 16 amino acids. The full variable domain, with the rest looked up from reference TRBV7-9 and TRBJ2-3, is DTGVSQNPRHKITKRGQNVTFRCDPISEHNRLYWYRQTLGQGPEFLTYFQNEAQLEKSRLLSDRFSAERPKGSFSTLEIQRTEQGDSAMYLCASSPPFRAGTDTQYFGPGTRLTVL.

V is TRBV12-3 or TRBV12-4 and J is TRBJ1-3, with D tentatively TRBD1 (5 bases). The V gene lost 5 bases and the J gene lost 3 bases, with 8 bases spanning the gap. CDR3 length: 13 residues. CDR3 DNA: TGTGCCAGCAGTCCCGACAGTGGAAACACCATATATTTT. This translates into CASSPDSGNTIYF.

CDR3 nucleotide sequence: TGTGCCAGCAGAAACCCCAGGGTCGATACGCAGTATTTT. Amino acid sequence: CASRNPRVDTQYF. The chain has TRBV28 and TRBJ2-3; TRBD1 might be the D (5 bases). The germline V and J ends were trimmed by 6 bases and 6 bases, with 13 bases remaining between them. The length of the CDR3 is 13 residues. Germline assignment: CDR1 MDHEN and CDR2 SYDVKM.

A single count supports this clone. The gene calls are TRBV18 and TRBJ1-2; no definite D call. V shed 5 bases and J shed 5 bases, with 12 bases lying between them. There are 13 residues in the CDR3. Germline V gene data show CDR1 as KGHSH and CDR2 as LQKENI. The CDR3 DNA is TGTGCCAGCTCAGTGCCCCCCGGGTATGGCTACACCTTC. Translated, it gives CASSVPPGYGYTF.

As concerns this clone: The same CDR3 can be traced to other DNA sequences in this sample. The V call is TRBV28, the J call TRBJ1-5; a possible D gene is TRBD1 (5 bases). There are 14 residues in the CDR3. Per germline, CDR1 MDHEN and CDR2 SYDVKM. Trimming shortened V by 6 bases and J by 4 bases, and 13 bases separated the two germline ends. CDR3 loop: CASSLTGGNQPQHF. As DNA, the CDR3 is TGTGCCAGCAGCCTCACGGGGGGTAATCAGCCCCAGCATTTT. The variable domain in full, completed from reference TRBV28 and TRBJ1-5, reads DVKVTQSSRYLVKRTGEKVFLECVQDMDHENMFWYRQDPGLGLRLIYFSYDVKMKEKGDIPEGYSVSREKKERFSLILESASTNQTSMYLCASSLTGGNQPQHFGDGTRLSIL.

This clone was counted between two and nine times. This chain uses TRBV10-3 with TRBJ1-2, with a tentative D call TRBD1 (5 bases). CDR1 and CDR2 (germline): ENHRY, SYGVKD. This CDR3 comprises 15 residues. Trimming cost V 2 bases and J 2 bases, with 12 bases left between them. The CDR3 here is CAISEAVAGNYGYTF. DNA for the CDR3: TGTGCCATCAGTGAGGCGGTGGCAGGGAACTATGGCTACACCTTC.

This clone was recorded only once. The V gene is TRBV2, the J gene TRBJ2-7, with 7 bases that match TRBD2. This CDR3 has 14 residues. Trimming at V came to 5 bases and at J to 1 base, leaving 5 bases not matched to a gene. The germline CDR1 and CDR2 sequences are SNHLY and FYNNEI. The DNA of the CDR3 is TGTGCCAGCAGTCAGGGCGGGGGTTCCTACGAGCAGTACTTC. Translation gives CASSQGGGSYEQYF.

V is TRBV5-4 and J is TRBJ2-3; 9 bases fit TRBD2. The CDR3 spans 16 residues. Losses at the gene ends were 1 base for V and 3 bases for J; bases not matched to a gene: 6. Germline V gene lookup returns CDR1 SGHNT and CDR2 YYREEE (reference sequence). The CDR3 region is CASSLSSSGVTDTQYF. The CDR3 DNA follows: TGTGCCAGCAGCTTGTCGTCTAGCGGGGTTACAGATACGCAGTATTTT.

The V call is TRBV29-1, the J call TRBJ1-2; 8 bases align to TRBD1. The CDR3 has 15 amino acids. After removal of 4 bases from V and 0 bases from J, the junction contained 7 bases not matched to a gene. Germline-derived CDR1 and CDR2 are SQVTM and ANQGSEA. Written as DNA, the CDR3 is TGCAGCGTTGCTCAGGGGGCCGGCACTAACTATGGCTACACCTTC. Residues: CSVAQGAGTNYGYTF.

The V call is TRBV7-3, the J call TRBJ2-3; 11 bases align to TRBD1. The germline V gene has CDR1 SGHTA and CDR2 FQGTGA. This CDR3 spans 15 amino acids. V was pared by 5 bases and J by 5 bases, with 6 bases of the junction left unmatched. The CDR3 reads CASSDGGTGGDTQYF. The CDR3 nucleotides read TGTGCCAGCAGCGATGGAGGGACAGGGGGAGATACGCAGTATTTT. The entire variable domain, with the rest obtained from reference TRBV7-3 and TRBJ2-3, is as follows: GAGVSQTPSNKVTEKGKYVELRCDPISGHTALYWYRQSLGQGPEFLIYFQGTGAADDSGLPNDRFFAVRPEGSVSTLKIQRTERGDSAVYLCASSDGGTGGDTQYFGPGTRLTVL.